This entry lists 23 T cell receptor beta chains sequenced from one sample in a study of T cells in Graves' hyperthyroidism and ophthalmopathy. TCR beta CDR3 region amplification was performed from RNA transcripts. During a first-round RT-PCR of the TCR CDR3, the HTBI primer set was used. TCRdb re-called the multiplex PCR reads with MiXCR, one entry per CDR3 protein. The data hold about 500,000 distinct CDR3 sequences, with 16% observed a single time. Sequenced material: blood. All receptors come from a woman younger than 30 with Graves' hyperthyroidism.

The rearrangement uses TRBV27 and TRBJ2-5, with 7 bases identical to TRBD2. This CDR3 has 13 amino acids. J gave up 10 bases and V 5 bases, and 10 bases lay outside the gene matches. The V gene's germline CDR1 is MNHEY and CDR2 SMNVEV (reference sequence). CDR3 DNA: TGTGCCAGCAGTCTCTCCCCGGGGGGTGGCCAGTACTTC. This gives the protein CASSLSPGGGQYF.

This clonotype was detected a few times. This chain uses TRBV11-3 with TRBJ2-6; tentative D call: TRBD1 (6 bases). V gave up 5 bases and J gave up 2 bases, with 10 bases separating them. The V gene's germline CDR1 is SGHNT and CDR2 YENEEA. The CDR3 covers 15 residues. CDR3 sequence: CASSPGGAGANVLTF. Written as DNA, the CDR3 is TGTGCCAGCAGCCCTGGGGGCGCTGGGGCCAACGTCCTGACTTTC.

This clonotype showed up just a few times. The chain carries TRBV6-2 or TRBV6-3 and TRBJ2-7; D possibly corresponds to TRBD2 (6 bases). Germline V gene sequence: CDR1 MNHEY, CDR2 SVGEGT. V shed 4 bases and J shed 1 base, with 8 bases lying between them. CDR3 length: 13 residues. The CDR3 bases are TGTGCCAGCAGTTGGGCGGGATCCTACGAGCAGTACTTC. Translation gives CASSWAGSYEQYF.

V and J are TRBV18 and TRBJ2-7, with 10 bases matching TRBD2. J was trimmed by 5 bases and V by 2 bases; bases with no gene match: 9. The CDR3 is made up of 16 amino acids. Germline loops: CDR1 KGHSH, CDR2 LQKENI. The CDR3: CASSPTPSGRAHEQYF. The CDR3 DNA reads as TGTGCCAGCTCACCAACTCCGAGCGGGAGGGCCCACGAGCAGTACTTC.

The chain uses TRBV5-6 and TRBJ2-7, with D maybe TRBD1 (5 bases). Germline assignment: CDR1 SGHDT and CDR2 YYEEEE. CDR3 size: 14 residues. V shed 4 bases and J shed 5 bases, with 16 bases lying between them. The CDR3 nucleotides read TGTGCCAGCAGCCTTCAGGGCCCTCGGAACGAGCAGTACTTC. It translates to CASSLQGPRNEQYF.

Ten or more counts support this clonotype. V gene TRBV5-8 combines with J gene TRBJ2-2, with 10 positions matching TRBD2. The CDR3 is 15 amino acids. Germline trimming cut 4 bases from V and 5 bases from J; bases unmatched to any gene: 5. Germline lookup yields CDR1 SGHTS and CDR2 YDEGEE. DNA of the CDR3: TGTGCCAGCAGCCTGGGACTAGCGAGAACCGGGGAGCTGTTTTTT. It specifies CASSLGLARTGELFF.

The chain combines TRBV12-3 or TRBV12-4 with TRBJ2-2; D is unresolved. Deletions cut 3 bases from V and 3 bases from J, with 2 bases between. The CDR3 runs 12 residues. The CDR3 sequence: CASSFHTGELFF. CDR3 coding DNA: TGTGCCAGCAGTTTTCACACCGGGGAGCTGTTTTTT.

Of note for this clonotype: Just one base apart from a much larger clone, this may be a read error. This chain links TRBV10-3 with TRBJ2-4, with D perhaps being TRBD1 or TRBD2 (5 bases each). The CDR3 has 13 residues. V lost 11 bases and J lost 0, with 11 bases in between. Germline CDR1 reads ENHRY; CDR2 reads SYGVKD. As DNA, the CDR3 is TGTGCCGTCGCCGGGACAGCCAAAAACATTCAGTACTTC. This translates into CAVAGTAKNIQYF.

This chain uses TRBV4-1 with TRBJ1-3, with 7 bases matching TRBD1. J lost 0 bases, V lost 1 base, and 6 bases had no gene match. Germline assignment: CDR1 MGHRA and CDR2 YSYEKL. The CDR3 runs to 17 residues. The CDR3 DNA reads as TGCGCCAGCAGCCAAGGGGCAGGGGGGGTCTCTGGAAACACCATATATTTT. This sequence encodes CASSQGAGGVSGNTIYF.

This clonotype was detected only a few times. The rearrangement links TRBV5-1 to TRBJ2-7; D possibly corresponds to TRBD1 (7 bases). With 4 bases removed from V and 3 bases from J, the gap between germline ends came to 17 bases. Per germline, CDR1 SGHRS and CDR2 YFSETQ. The CDR3 loop spans 15 amino acids. The CDR3 region has the DNA TGCGCCAGCAGCGCCGACAGGGCGGGGTTCTACGAGCAGTACTTC. Its protein product is CASSADRAGFYEQYF.

This clonotype was counted many times. The chain carries TRBV2 and TRBJ2-5; tentatively, D is TRBD2 (5 bases). Trimming took off 6 bases at V and 1 base at J, with 12 bases between the two ends. Looked up from germline, CDR1 is SNHLY and CDR2 is FYNNEI. The CDR3 totals 14 residues. CDR3 residues: CASSALSAQETQYF. DNA for the CDR3: TGTGCCAGCAGCGCCCTTAGCGCCCAAGAGACCCAGTACTTC.

This clonotype was seen many times. Germline is not matched at one junction end, which may reflect a read error. The chain employs TRBV5-6 and TRBJ2-7, with D perhaps TRBD2 (5 bases). Per germline, CDR1 SGHDT and CDR2 YYEEEE. This CDR3 comprises 14 residues. The CDR3 DNA sequence: TGTGCCAGCAGCGGAGACGGGGTCTCCTTCGAGCAGTACTTC. It translates to CASSGDGVSFEQYF.

In this sample, this clonotype turned up many times. CDR3: CASGGLAGVNEQFF. Here the CDR3 DNA reads TGTGCCAGCGGGGGACTAGCGGGAGTCAATGAGCAGTTCTTC. The V and J genes are TRBV27 and TRBJ2-1, with 14 positions matching TRBD2. The CDR3 contains 14 residues. Germline-derived CDR1 and CDR2 are MNHEY and SMNVEV (reference sequence). V lost 8 bases and J lost 6; bases outside the gene matches: 3.

Note on this clonotype: Germline and junction disagree at one end, which may indicate a read error. This sequence joins TRBV7-2 and TRBJ2-5; D gene unclear. Germline lookup yields CDR1 SGHTA and CDR2 FQGNSA. The CDR3 sequence is 12 residues long. The CDR3 loop reads CAGSLNRETQYF. Written as DNA, the CDR3 is TGTGCCGGCAGCTTAAACAGAGAGACCCAGTACTTC.

V is TRBV20-1 and J is TRBJ1-5; TRBD1 is a possible D gene (5 bases). Germline CDR1 is DFQATT and CDR2 is SNEGSKA (reference sequence). V lost 0 bases, J lost 6 bases, and 12 bases lay in between. The CDR3 length is 14 residues. The CDR3 DNA reads TGCAGTGCTAGAGATAGCCAGGGAGGTCAGCCCCAGCATTTT. Protein product: CSARDSQGGQPQHF.

In this sample, this clonotype turned up many times. The chain uses TRBV11-2 and TRBJ2-1, with 12 bases fitting TRBD2. Trimming took 5 bases from V and 5 from J; bases not matched to a gene: 10. The CDR3 totals 17 residues. Germline-derived CDR1 and CDR2 are SGHAT and FQNNGV. CDR3 sequence (DNA): TGTGCCAGCAGCCATCGTGCTAGCGGGGGGGCCCACAATGAGCAGTTCTTC. As protein: CASSHRASGGAHNEQFF.

This clonotype has ten or more counts. The chain joins TRBV27 to TRBJ2-1; 7 bases fit TRBD2. Germline V lookup: CDR1 MNHEY, CDR2 SMNVEV (reference sequence). Trimming removed 3 bases from V and 0 bases from J; junction bases left unmatched: 8. The CDR3 runs 17 residues. The CDR3 is CASSFGGGYSSYNEQFF. The DNA of the CDR3 is TGTGCCAGCAGTTTTGGCGGGGGATATAGCTCCTACAATGAGCAGTTCTTC.

The CDR3 reads CASSSASGTTDTQYF. For the CDR3, the DNA is TGTGCCAGCAGTTCGGCTAGCGGGACCACAGATACGCAGTATTTT. J is TRBJ2-3 and V is TRBV28, with TRBD2 matching over 9 bases. This CDR3 has 15 amino acids. The J segment lost 2 bases and the V segment lost 4 bases, leaving 4 bases of the junction unmatched. Germline CDR1 is MDHEN and CDR2 is SYDVKM.

This clonotype has a count of ten or more. The rearrangement joins TRBV7-2 to TRBJ2-7; D remains ambiguous. Trimming stripped 0 bases from V and 4 bases from J, with 7 bases between. CDR3 length: 13 amino acids. The germline V gene encodes CDR1 SGHTA and CDR2 FQGNSA. The CDR3 nucleotides are TGTGCCAGCAGCTTAGCCCCAGAGTACGAGCAGTACTTC. Residues: CASSLAPEYEQYF.

The chain has TRBV7-9 and TRBJ1-1, with 7 positions matching TRBD1. The trim removed 6 bases at V and 4 bases at J, leaving 5 bases unmatched. This CDR3 has 13 residues. Germline assignment: CDR1 SEHNR and CDR2 FQNEAQ (reference sequence). CDR3 region: CASRGGAATEAFF. The DNA of the CDR3 is TGTGCCAGCAGAGGGGGCGCCGCCACTGAAGCTTTCTTT.

A word on this clonotype: This may arise from a read error, as a much more abundant clone is one base away. Likely a read error: the CDR3 ends without its conserved phenylalanine or tryptophan. The rearrangement links TRBV29-1 to TRBJ2-5, with TRBD1 as a possible D gene (5 bases). CDR3 length equals 13 residues. In germline, CDR1 is SQVTM, CDR2 ANQGSEA. V shed 8 bases and J shed 1 base, with 14 bases lying between them. The CDR3 is CSSTLDSQETQYV. CDR3 nucleotide sequence: TGCAGCTCCACCCTCGACAGCCAAGAGACCCAGTACGTC.

This clonotype was observed many times. CDR3 nucleotide sequence: TGTGCCAGCAGTGCGGTGGGAGGTCCACAAGAGACCCAGTACTTC. It encodes CASSAVGGPQETQYF. This chain uses TRBV2 with TRBJ2-5; D possibly corresponds to TRBD2 (6 bases). Germline V gene data show CDR1 as SNHLY and CDR2 as FYNNEI. The CDR3 is 15 residues long. The V and J ends lost 4 bases and 2 bases respectively, with 14 bases between them.

CDR3 in amino acids: CAISRDRGLEQYF. The CDR3 region has the DNA TGTGCCATCAGCAGGGACAGGGGGCTTGAGCAGTACTTC. The chain employs TRBV10-3 and TRBJ2-7, with 12 nucleotides matching TRBD1. J gave up 7 bases and V 6 bases, and 4 bases lay outside the gene matches. Germline V gene lookup returns CDR1 ENHRY and CDR2 SYGVKD. The CDR3 loop spans 13 amino acids.